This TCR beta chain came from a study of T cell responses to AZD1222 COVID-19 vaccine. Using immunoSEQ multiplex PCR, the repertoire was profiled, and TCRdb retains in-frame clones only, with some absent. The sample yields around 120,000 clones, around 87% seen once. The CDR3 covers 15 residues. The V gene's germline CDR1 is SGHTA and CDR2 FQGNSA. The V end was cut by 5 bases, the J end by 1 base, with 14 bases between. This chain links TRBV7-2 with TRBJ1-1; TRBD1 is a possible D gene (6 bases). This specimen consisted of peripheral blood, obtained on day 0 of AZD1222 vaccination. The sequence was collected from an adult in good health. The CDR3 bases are TGTGCCAGCAGCATACGGCAGGGGCCGAACACTGAAGCTTTCTTT. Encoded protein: CASSIRQGPNTEAFF.